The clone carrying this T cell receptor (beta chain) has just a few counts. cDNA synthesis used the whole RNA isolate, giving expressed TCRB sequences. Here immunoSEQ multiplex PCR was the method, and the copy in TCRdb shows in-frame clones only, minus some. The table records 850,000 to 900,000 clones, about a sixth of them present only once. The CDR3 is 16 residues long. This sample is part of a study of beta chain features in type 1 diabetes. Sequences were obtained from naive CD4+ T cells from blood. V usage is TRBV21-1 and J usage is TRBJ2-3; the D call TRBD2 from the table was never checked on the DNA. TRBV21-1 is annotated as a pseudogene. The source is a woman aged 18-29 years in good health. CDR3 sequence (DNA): TGTGCCAGCAGCATACTAGCGGGAGAAGGCACAGATACGCAGTATTTT. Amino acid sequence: CASSILAGEGTDTQYF.